This T cell receptor (beta chain) was obtained from a study of Graves' ophthalmopathy and Graves' hyperthyroidism. Findings of the study overall: Distinction of ophthalmopathy from stable hyperthyroidism by a 13-signature model reached roughly 87% sensitivity and 65% to 83% specificity. Prediction of ophthalmopathy progression reached roughly 64% sensitivity and around 72% specificity.

The authors defined stable hyperthyroidism as no ophthalmopathy within 18 months of follow-up. Hyperthyroidism in these 18- to 65-year-old patients was newly diagnosed, lasting under 2 months. The study amplified TCR beta CDR3 regions using RNA transcripts. The library came from an HTBI-primed first-round RT-PCR and a second-round multiplex PCR. TCRdb re-called the multiplex PCR reads through MiXCR, storing one row per CDR3 protein. This repertoire shows more than 300,000 distinct CDR3 sequences, approximately 15% found once; its top ten account for approximately 7%. This clonotype was counted at least ten times. Its antigen is as yet unknown. This TCR came from a young woman with stable Graves' hyperthyroidism. The sequenced sample was peripheral blood.

The CDR3 DNA reads TGCAGTGCTAGAGATGTTGGGTTACCCCCCTATGGCTACACCTTC. It is translated as CSARDVGLPPYGYTF. The chain couples TRBV20-1 to TRBJ1-2; D remains unclear. CDR1 and CDR2 from the germline V gene are DFQATT and SNEGSKA (reference sequence). This CDR3 region has 15 residues. Trimming took 0 bases from V and 4 from J, leaving 15 bases between them.